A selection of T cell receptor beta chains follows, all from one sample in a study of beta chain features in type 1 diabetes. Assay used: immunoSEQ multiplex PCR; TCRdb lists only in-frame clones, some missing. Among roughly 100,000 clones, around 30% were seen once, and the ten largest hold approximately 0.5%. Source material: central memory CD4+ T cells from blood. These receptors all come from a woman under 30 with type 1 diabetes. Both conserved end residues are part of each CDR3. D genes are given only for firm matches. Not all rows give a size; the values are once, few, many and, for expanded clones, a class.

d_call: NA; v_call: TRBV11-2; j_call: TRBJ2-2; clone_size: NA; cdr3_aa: CASSLGRSTGELFF; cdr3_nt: TGTGCCAGCAGCTTAGGGAGAAGCACCGGGGAGCTGTTTTTT
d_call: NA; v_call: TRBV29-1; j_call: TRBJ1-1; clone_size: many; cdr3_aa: CSVHMGGGTEAFF; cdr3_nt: TGCAGCGTTCACATGGGAGGGGGAACTGAAGCTTTCTTT
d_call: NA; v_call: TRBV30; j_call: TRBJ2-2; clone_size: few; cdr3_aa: CAWIGGARTGELFF; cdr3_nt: TGTGCCTGGATCGGTGGGGCGAGAACCGGGGAGCTGTTTTTT
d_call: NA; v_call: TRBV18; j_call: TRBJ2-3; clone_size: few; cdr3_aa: CASSPVGANTDTQYF; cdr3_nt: TGTGCCAGCTCACCAGTGGGGGCTAACACAGATACGCAGTATTTT
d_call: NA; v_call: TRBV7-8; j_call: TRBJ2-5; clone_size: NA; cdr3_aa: CASSLPLGIQETQYF; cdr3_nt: TGTGCCAGCAGCCTCCCCCTAGGCATCCAAGAGACCCAGTACTTC
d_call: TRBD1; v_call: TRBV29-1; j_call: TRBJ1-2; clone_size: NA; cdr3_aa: CSGGTANYGYTF; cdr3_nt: TGCAGCGGCGGGACAGCTAACTATGGCTACACCTTC
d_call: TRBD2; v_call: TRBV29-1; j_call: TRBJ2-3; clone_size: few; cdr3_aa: CSVERTSASTDTQYF; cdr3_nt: TGCAGCGTTGAAAGGACTAGCGCTAGCACAGATACGCAGTATTTT
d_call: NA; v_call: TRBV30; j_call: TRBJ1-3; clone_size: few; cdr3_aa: CASSTGTGNTIYF; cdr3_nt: TGTGCCTCCTCAACGGGGACTGGAAACACCATATATTTT
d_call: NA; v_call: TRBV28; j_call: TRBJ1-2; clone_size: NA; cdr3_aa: CASSRRGYGYTF; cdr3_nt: TGTGCCAGCAGCCGCAGGGGCTATGGCTACACCTTC
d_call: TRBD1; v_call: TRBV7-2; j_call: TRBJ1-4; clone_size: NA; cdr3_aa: CASSSDRLEKLFF; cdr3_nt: TGTGCCAGCAGCTCGGACAGGCTAGAAAAACTGTTTTTT
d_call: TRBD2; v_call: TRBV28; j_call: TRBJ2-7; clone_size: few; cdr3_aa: CASSSRAGLAGGRYEQYF; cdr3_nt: TGTGCCAGCAGCTCCCGGGCGGGACTAGCGGGAGGGAGGTACGAGCAGTACTTC
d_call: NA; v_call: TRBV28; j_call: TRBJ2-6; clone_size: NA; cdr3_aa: CASSFGRGYRQLGANVLTF; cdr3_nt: TGTGCCAGCAGTTTCGGCCGGGGGTACAGGCAGCTTGGGGCCAACGTCCTGACTTTC
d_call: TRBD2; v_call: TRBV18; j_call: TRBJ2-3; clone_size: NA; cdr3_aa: CASSGTSGQDTQYF; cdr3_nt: TGTGCCAGCTCGGGGACTAGCGGGCAGGATACGCAGTATTTT
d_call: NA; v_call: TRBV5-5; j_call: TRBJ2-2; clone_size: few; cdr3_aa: CASGRFGQNTGELFF; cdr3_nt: TGTGCCAGCGGGCGTTTTGGACAGAACACCGGGGAGCTGTTTTTT
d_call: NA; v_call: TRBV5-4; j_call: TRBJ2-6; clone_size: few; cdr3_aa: CASSLNRWANVLTF; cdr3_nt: TGTGCCAGCAGCTTGAATCGGTGGGCCAACGTCCTGACTTTC
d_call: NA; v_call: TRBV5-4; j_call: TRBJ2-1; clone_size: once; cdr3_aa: CASSLAYDSREQFF; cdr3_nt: TGTGCCAGCAGCTTGGCCTACGACAGCCGGGAGCAGTTCTTC
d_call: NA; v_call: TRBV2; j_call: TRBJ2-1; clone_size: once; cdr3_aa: CASLGRGTSSYNEQFF; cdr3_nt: TGTGCCAGCCTGGGGAGAGGGACAAGCTCCTACAATGAGCAGTTCTTC
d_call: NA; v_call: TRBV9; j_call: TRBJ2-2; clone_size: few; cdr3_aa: CASSVRGLTGELFF; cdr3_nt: TGTGCCAGCAGCGTAAGAGGTTTAACCGGGGAGCTGTTTTTT
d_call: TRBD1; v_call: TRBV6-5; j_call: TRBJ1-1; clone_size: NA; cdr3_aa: CASSYSGPQGAREAFF; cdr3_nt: TGTGCCAGCAGTTACTCCGGTCCTCAGGGGGCGCGTGAAGCTTTCTTT
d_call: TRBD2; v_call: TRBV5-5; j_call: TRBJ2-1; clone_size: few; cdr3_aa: CASSLLGSGRSEQQFF; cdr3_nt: TGTGCCAGCAGCTTATTGGGTAGCGGGAGGTCGGAACAGCAGTTCTTC
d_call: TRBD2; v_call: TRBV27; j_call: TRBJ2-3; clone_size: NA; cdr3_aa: CASSSALAGEETQYF; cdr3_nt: TGTGCCAGCAGTAGTGCCCTAGCGGGAGAGGAGACGCAGTATTTT
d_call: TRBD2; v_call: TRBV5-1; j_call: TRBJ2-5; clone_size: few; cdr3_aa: CASSFGGRGETQYF; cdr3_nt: TGCGCCAGCAGCTTCGGCGGGAGGGGTGAGACCCAGTACTTC
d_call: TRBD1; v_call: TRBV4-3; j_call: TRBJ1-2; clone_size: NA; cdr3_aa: CASSPDRGDGWSYGYTF; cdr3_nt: TGCGCCAGCAGCCCGGACAGGGGGGATGGATGGAGCTATGGCTACACCTTC
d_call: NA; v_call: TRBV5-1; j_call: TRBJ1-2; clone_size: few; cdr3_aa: CASSRGQTGTGFGGYTF; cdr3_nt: TGCGCCAGCAGCAGGGGCCAAACAGGGACGGGTTTTGGTGGCTACACCTTC